A selection of T cell receptor beta chains follows, all from one sample in a study of T cells in Graves' hyperthyroidism and ophthalmopathy. TCRdb independently ran MiXCR on the multiplex PCR reads; one entry per CDR3 protein. The sample includes 560,000 or so distinct CDR3 sequences, roughly 50% of them seen just once. The sample was peripheral blood or thyroid tissue (not recorded which). The receptors stem from a woman under 30 with Graves' hyperthyroidism. Each CDR3 is given with its conserved first and last residue. A D gene is named only where the DNA matches it firmly. Size is stated for part of the rows, as once, few or many counts, or as a class when the clone is expanded.

-	-	TRBJ1-1	TRBV12-3/TRBV12-4	TGTGCCAGCAGGACACAACCGGGACGGAGGATTGAAGCTTTCTTT	CASRTQPGRRIEAFF
-	once	TRBJ2-6	TRBV2	TGTGCCAGCATTAGGGCTAGCGGGGCCAACGTCCTGACTTTC	CASIRASGANVLTF
TRBD2	-	TRBJ2-3	TRBV11-1	TGTGCCAGCAGCGTAACTAGCGGGAGAACAGATACGCAGTATTTT	CASSVTSGRTDTQYF
-	many	TRBJ1-1	TRBV7-8	TGTGCCAGCAGCTTAGCAGGCAAGAACACTGAAGCTTTCTTT	CASSLAGKNTEAFF
-	-	TRBJ2-7	TRBV20-1	TGCAGTGCAATGCTTCGGGAGAGGTCCTACGAGCAGTACTTC	CSAMLRERSYEQYF
-	-	TRBJ1-2	TRBV10-3	TGTGCCATCAGTGAGCCTACCATGAAAGGCAGATCTAACTATGGCTACAACTTC	CAISEPTMKGRSNYGYNF
TRBD1	-	TRBJ1-2	TRBV14	TGTGCCAGCAGCCACGGACAGGGTGGTGGCTACACCTTC	CASSHGQGGGYTF
-	-	TRBJ1-3	TRBV7-2	TGTGCCAGCAGTCCCCTGCAGGGGAACACCATATATTTT	CASSPLQGNTIYF
-	many	TRBJ1-2	TRBV24-1	TGTGCCACCGGACCTAACAGGCGGTATGGCTACACCTTC	CATGPNRRYGYTF
-	-	TRBJ1-4	TRBV29-1	TGCAGCTCGGCAGGACAGCCCGAAAAACTGTTTTTT	CSSAGQPEKLFF
-	-	TRBJ1-1	TRBV7-2	TGTGCCAGCAGCATGGACTACTTCACTGAAGCTTTCTTT	CASSMDYFTEAFF
-	-	TRBJ1-3	TRBV5-6	TGTGCCAGCAGTCGTGATCCGGGCCTAAGCTCTGGAAACACCATATATTTT	CASSRDPGLSSGNTIYF
-	few	TRBJ1-2	TRBV19	TGTGCCAGTAGTATTGATCAGGGTGGTGGCTACACCTTC	CASSIDQGGGYTF
TRBD2	-	TRBJ2-1	TRBV15	TGTGCCACCAGCGTAGCGGGGCTTGGGGATGAGCAGTTCTTC	CATSVAGLGDEQFF
TRBD1	once	TRBJ1-1	TRBV20-1	TGCAGTGCTGGACAGGGACACATGAACACTGAAGCTTTCTTT	CSAGQGHMNTEAFF
TRBD2	few	TRBJ2-3	TRBV2	TGTGCCAGCAGTGAAGCAGGGACTAGCGGCACAGATACGCAGTATTTT	CASSEAGTSGTDTQYF
-	-	TRBJ1-4	TRBV25-1	TGTGCTAGAGCGGTGAACAGGAGAACCGAAAAACTGTTTTTT	CARAVNRRTEKLFF
TRBD1	many	TRBJ1-2	TRBV29-1	TGCAGCGTCGAGAACCACGGACAGGGCCGAGGAGGCTACACCTTC	CSVENHGQGRGGYTF
TRBD1	many	TRBJ1-3	TRBV7-9	TGTGCCAGCAGCTACACCACAGGGGCTGGAAACACCATATATTTT	CASSYTTGAGNTIYF
TRBD1	-	TRBJ2-7	TRBV29-1	TGCAGCTCAATTAGGGGGCAGGGGACCTACGAGCAGTACTTC	CSSIRGQGTYEQYF
-	-	TRBJ2-5	TRBV2	TGTGCCAGCACGCTGGACACGAAGACCCAGTACTTC	CASTLDTKTQYF
-	-	TRBJ1-2	TRBV7-9	TGCGCCAGCAGCCTTGAGACAGACCTTAACTATGGCTACACCTTC	CASSLETDLNYGYTF
TRBD1	-	TRBJ1-6	TRBV5-1	TGCGCCAGCAGCTTGTCTCCGGGACAGACTCCCTCTTCACCCCTCCACTTT	CASSLSPGQTPSSPLHF
-	few	TRBJ2-6	TRBV12-3/TRBV12-4	TGTGCCAGCAGTTCCCCTCGACGGTGGGCCCCCTCTGGGGCCAACGTCCTGACTTTC	CASSSPRRWAPSGANVLTF
-	-	TRBJ1-1	TRBV2	TGTGCCAGCAGTTTAAGGCAGCAGAACACTGAAGCTTTCTTT	CASSLRQQNTEAFF
-	-	TRBJ1-2	TRBV25-1	TGTGCCAGCAGTGCCGCGACCGGGCCCTATGGCTACACCTTC	CASSAATGPYGYTF
-	-	TRBJ1-5	TRBV6-4	TGTGCCAGCAGTGTCTTAGCGACAAGTCTTAGCAATCAGCCCCAGCATTTT	CASSVLATSLSNQPQHF
-	-	TRBJ2-5	TRBV29-1	TGCAGCGTTTTGATCGGAGTAGCAGAGACCCAGTACTTC	CSVLIGVAETQYF
TRBD1	-	TRBJ2-5	TRBV7-3	TGTGCCAGCAGCTTAAGGGTGACAGGGGGCCAAGAGACCCAGTACTTC	CASSLRVTGGQETQYF
-	many	TRBJ1-1	TRBV10-3	TGTGCCATCAGTGACTCGGGGGGACACACTGAAGCTTTCTTT	CAISDSGGHTEAFF
TRBD1	many	TRBJ2-5	TRBV29-1	TGCAGCGCCCCGGACAGGGCCGAGACCCAGTACTTC	CSAPDRAETQYF
-	-	TRBJ1-5	TRBV10-3	TGTGCCATCAGTCACCCCGAACCGCCCCAGCATTTT	CAISHPEPPQHF
TRBD1	-	TRBJ1-2	TRBV29-1	TGCAGCGTTGGACAAAGGACAGGGGGATACACCTTC	CSVGQRTGGYTF
-	many	TRBJ1-2	TRBV29-1	TGCAGCGTTGAATATCAGGGGAACTATGGCTACACCTTC	CSVEYQGNYGYTF
-	-	TRBJ2-7	TRBV11-1	TGCGCCAGCAGCTTACCAGTAAGCAATCAGCCCCAGTACTTC	CASSLPVSNQPQYF
TRBD2	few	TRBJ2-7	TRBV2	TGTGCCAGCAGTGAAGTTGGAGGGCTAGCGGGAGTAGATGACGAGCAGTACTTC	CASSEVGGLAGVDDEQYF
-	many	TRBJ1-3	TRBV25-1	TGTGCCAGCAGTGAACCGGGTTGGGGAAACACCATATATTTT	CASSEPGWGNTIYF
-	-	TRBJ1-2	TRBV2	TGTGCCAGGGAGACGGACTATGGCTACACCTTC	CARETDYGYTF
-	many	TRBJ2-5	TRBV24-1	TGTGCCACCAGTGTTTCGGAGACCCAGTACTTC	CATSVSETQYF
TRBD1	once	TRBJ1-2	TRBV29-1	TGCAGCCCCGGACAGGCCCAGGGTGGCTACACCTTC	CSPGQAQGGYTF
-	-	TRBJ2-7	TRBV7-2	TGCGCCAGCAGCCCGACTAGTTTCTACGAGCAGTACTTC	CASSPTSFYEQYF
TRBD1	many	TRBJ1-1	TRBV25-1	TGTGCCAGCAGTGAACAGGACAGGGGGGGAGCTTTCTTT	CASSEQDRGGAFF
TRBD1	many	TRBJ2-5	TRBV7-6	TGTGCCAGCAGCCTGGGGACAGGCAGCCAAGAGACCCAGTACTTC	CASSLGTGSQETQYF
-	-	TRBJ2-5	TRBV20-1	TGCAGTGCTCGAAGACAGGGACGATTACGGGAGACCCATTACTTC	CSARRQGRLRETHYF
-	many	TRBJ1-6	TRBV2	TGTGCCAGCAGTACAGATATTACCTATAATTCACCCCTCCACTTT	CASSTDITYNSPLHF
-	-	TRBJ1-4	TRBV5-1	TGCGCCGGCAGCTTGTGGGGGACGAACGAAAAACTGTTTTTT	CAGSLWGTNEKLFF
-	-	TRBJ1-6	TRBV7-2	TGTACCAGCAGGTCACGGATTAATTCACCCCTCCACTTT	CTSRSRINSPLHF
-	-	TRBJ1-2	TRBV20-1	TGCAGTGCTCAAGACCGGTCCGGAGGGGGCTACACCTTC	CSAQDRSGGGYTF
-	many	TRBJ2-7	TRBV7-9	TGTGCCAGCAGCTTTTACGGGGAATTCAGCTACGAGCAGTACTTC	CASSFYGEFSYEQYF
TRBD1	-	TRBJ2-7	TRBV24-1	TGTGCCAGCAGCCATAAGGGACAGATCTACGAGCAGTACTTC	CASSHKGQIYEQYF
TRBD1	-	TRBJ1-1	TRBV29-1	TGCAGCGTTGCCGACAGGGGTTATGGTGAAGCTTTCTTT	CSVADRGYGEAFF